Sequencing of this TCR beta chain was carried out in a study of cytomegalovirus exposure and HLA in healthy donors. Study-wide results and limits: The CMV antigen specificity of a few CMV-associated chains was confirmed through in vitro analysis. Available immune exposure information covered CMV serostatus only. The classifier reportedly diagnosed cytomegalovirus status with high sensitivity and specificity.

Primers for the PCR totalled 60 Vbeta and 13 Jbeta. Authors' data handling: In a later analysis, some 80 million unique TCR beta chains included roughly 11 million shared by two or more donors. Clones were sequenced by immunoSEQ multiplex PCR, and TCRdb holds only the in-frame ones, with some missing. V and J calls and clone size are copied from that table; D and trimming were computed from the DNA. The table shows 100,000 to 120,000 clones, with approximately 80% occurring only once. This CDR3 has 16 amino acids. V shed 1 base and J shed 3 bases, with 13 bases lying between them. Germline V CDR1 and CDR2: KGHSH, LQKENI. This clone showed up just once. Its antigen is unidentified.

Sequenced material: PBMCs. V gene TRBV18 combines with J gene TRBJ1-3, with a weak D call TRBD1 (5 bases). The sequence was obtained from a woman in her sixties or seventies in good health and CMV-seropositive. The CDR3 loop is CASSPQGPGIGNTIYF. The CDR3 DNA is TGTGCCAGCTCACCACAAGGCCCAGGGATTGGAAACACCATATATTTT.